This T cell receptor (beta chain) was captured by sequencing in a study of CD8+ T cells in alopecia areata. As for the study in general: Tofacitinib administration to treated patients was oral, at 5 to 10 mg twice daily. General observations from the study: Clonality was higher in lesional than normal scalp, especially in alopecia totalis/universalis. Sharing of TCRs across patients appeared less clear than in mice, possibly for HLA-related reasons.

The CDR3 runs to 14 residues. Per the germline V gene, CDR1 is GTSNPN and CDR2 is SVGIG (reference sequence). V lost 8 bases and J 2 bases, leaving 16 bases between the germline ends. Reverse transcription of extracted RNA yielded cDNA, which provided the sequencing template. Using immunoSEQ multiplex PCR, the repertoire was profiled, and TCRdb retains in-frame clones only, with some absent. The sample carries hundreds of thousands of clones, 58% recorded once. Treatment denoted: oral pan-JAK inhibitor, 5-10 mg twice daily. Points on this clone: The antigen is not known.

The sequence was obtained from a human donor with alopecia areata. The material sequenced was CD4+ T cells sorted from blood, taken at week 24, from a patient treated with tofacitinib. J is TRBJ1-5 and V is TRBV30; D is unresolved. The CDR3 DNA reads as TGTGCCGAGCAGGAAAAATCAGGCAATCAGCCCCAGCATTTT. Amino acid sequence: CAEQEKSGNQPQHF.